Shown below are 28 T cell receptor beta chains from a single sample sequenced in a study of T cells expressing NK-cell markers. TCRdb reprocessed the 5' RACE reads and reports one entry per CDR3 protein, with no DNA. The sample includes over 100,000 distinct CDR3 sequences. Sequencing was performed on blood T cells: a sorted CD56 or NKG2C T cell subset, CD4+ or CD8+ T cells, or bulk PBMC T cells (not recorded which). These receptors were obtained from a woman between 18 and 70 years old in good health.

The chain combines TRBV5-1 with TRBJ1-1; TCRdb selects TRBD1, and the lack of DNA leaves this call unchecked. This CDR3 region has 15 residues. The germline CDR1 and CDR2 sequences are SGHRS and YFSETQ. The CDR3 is CASSIETGGGTEAFF.

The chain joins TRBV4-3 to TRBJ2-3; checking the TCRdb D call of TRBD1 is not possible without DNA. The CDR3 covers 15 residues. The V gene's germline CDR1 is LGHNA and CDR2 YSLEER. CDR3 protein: CASSLHRRDQDTQYF.

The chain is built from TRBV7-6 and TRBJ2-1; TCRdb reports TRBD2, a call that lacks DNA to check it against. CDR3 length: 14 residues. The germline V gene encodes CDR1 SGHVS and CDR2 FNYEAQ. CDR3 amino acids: CASSNLGGDNEQFF. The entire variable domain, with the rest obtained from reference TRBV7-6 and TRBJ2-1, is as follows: GAGVSQSPRYKVTKRGQDVALRCDPISGHVSLYWYRQALGQGPEFLTYFNYEAQQDKSGLPNDRFSAERPEGSISTLTIQRTEQRDSAMYRCASSNLGGDNEQFFGPGTRLTVL.

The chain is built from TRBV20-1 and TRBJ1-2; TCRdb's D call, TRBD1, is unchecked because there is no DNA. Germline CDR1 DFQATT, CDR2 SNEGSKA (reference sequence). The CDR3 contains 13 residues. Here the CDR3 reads CSAGPGQLYGYTF.

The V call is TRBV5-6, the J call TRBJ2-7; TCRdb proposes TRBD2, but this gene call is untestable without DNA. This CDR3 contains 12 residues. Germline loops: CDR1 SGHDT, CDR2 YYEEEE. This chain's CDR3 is CASSFSGYEQYF.

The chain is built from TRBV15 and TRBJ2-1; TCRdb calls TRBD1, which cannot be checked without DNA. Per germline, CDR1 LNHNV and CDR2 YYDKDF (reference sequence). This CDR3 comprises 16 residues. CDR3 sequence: CATSSVYPGTGNEQFF.

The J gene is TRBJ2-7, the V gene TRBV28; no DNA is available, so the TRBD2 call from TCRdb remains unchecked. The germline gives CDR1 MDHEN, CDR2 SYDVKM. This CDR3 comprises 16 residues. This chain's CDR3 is CASSLEGGASHYEQYF.

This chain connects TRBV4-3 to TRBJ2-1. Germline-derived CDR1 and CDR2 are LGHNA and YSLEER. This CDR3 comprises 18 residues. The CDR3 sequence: CASSPLTEDRGTYNEQFF.

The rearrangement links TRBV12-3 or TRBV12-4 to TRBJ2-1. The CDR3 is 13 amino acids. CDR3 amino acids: CASSIVHYNEQFF.

CDR3 sequence reads: CASSFDQNTEAFF. This rearrangement joins TRBV6-5 to TRBJ1-1. In germline, CDR1 is MNHEY, CDR2 SVGAGI. This CDR3 is built from 13 residues.

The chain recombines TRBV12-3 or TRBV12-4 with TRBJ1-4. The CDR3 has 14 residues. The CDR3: CASSLGPHNEKLFF.

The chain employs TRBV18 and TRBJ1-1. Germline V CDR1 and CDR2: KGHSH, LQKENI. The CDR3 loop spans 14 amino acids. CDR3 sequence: CASSPPAMNTEAFF.

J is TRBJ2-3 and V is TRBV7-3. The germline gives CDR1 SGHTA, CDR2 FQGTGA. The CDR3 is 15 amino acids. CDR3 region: CASSLDISSTDTQYF.

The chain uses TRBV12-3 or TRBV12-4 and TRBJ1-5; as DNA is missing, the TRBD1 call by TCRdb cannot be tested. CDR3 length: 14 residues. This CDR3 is CASSWGDGNQPQHF.

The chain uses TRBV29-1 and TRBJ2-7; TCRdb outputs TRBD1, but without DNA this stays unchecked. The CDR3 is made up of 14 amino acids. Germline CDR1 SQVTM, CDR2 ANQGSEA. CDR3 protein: CSGGGGQLPYEQYF.

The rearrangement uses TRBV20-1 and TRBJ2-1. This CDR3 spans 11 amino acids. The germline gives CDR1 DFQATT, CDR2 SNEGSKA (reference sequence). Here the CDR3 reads CSARDWDEQFF.

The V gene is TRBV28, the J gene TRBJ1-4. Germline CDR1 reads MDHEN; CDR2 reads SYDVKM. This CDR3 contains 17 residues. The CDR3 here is CASSSMRTLPENEKLFF.

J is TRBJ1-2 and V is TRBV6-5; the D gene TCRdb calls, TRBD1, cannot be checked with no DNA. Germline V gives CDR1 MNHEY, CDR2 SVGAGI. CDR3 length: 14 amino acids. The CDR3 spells CASSNLGQFYGYTF.

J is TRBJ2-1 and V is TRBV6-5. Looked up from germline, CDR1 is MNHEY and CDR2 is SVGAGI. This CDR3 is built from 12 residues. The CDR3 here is CASSDGWGEQFF.

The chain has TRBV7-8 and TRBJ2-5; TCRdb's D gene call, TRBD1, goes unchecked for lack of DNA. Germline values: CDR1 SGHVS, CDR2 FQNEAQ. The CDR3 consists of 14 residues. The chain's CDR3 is CASSPRVGQETQYF.

CDR3 loop: CASTRLAGSSTDTQYF. The chain couples TRBV12-3 or TRBV12-4 to TRBJ2-3; TCRdb names TRBD2, which stays unverified in the absence of DNA. CDR3 length equals 16 residues.

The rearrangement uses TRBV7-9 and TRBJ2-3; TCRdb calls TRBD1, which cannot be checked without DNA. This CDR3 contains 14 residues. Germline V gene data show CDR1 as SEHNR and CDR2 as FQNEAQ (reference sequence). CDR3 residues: CASSSIQGADTQYF.

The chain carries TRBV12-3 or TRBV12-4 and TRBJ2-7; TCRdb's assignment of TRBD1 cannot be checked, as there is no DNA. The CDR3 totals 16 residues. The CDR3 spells CASTLGEGANAYEQYF.

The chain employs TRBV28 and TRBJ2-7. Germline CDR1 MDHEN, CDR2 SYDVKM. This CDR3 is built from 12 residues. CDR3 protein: CASRLSSYEQYF.

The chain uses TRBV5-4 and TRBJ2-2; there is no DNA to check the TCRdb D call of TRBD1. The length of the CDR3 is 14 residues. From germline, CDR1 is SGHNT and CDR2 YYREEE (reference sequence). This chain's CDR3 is CASSFGTGAGELFF.

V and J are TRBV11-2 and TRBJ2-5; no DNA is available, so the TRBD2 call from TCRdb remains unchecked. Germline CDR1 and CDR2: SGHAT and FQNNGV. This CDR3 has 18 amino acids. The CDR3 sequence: CASSLATGLAGEGETQYF.

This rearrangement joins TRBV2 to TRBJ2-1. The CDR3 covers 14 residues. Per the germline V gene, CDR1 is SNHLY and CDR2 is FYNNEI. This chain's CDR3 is CASSDRRSYNEQFF.

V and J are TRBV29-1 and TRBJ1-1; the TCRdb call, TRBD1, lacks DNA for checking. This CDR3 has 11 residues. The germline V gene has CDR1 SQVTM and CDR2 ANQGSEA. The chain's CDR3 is CSVLGTREAFF.